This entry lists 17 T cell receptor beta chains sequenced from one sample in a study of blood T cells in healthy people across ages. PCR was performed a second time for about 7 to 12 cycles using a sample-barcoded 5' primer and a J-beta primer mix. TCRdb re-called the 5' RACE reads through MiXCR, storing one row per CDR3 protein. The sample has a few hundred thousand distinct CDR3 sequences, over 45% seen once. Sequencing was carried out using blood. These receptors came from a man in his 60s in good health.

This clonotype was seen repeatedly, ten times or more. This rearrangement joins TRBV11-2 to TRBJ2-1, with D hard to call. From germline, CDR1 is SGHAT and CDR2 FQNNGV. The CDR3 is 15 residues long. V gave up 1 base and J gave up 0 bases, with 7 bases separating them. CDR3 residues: CASSLGGSSYNEQFF. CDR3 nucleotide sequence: TGTGCCAGCAGCTTAGGGGGAAGCTCCTACAATGAGCAGTTCTTC.

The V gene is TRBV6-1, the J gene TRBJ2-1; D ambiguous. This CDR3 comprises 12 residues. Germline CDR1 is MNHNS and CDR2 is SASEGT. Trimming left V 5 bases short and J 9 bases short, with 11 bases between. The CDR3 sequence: CASSPTWSEQFF. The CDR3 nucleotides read TGTGCCAGCAGTCCTACCTGGAGTGAGCAGTTCTTC.

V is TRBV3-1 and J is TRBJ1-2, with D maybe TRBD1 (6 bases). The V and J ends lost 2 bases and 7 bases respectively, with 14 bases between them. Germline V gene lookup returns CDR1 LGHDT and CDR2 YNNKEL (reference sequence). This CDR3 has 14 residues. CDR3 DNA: TGTGCCAGCAGCCAACGTGCCGGGGGCGGTGGCTACACCTTC. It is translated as CASSQRAGGGGYTF.

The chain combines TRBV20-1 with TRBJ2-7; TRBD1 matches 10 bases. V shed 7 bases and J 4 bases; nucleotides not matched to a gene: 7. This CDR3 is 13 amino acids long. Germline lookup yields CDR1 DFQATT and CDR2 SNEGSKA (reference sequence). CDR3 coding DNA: TGCAGTGTCCCGACAGGGGGCCGATACGAGCAGTACTTC. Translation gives CSVPTGGRYEQYF.

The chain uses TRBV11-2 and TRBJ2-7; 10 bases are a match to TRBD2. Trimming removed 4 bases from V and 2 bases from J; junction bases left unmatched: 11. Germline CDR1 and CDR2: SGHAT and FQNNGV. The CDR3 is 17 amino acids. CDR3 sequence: CASSSRTSGVFTYEQYF. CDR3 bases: TGTGCCAGCAGCTCCCGGACTAGCGGTGTTTTTACCTACGAGCAGTACTTC. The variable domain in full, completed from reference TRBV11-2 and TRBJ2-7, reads EAGVAQSPRYKIIEKRQSVAFWCNPISGHATLYWYQQILGQGPKLLIQFQNNGVVDDSQLPKDRFSAERLKGVDSTLKIQPAKLEDSAVYLCASSSRTSGVFTYEQYFGPGTRLTVT.

CDR3 DNA sequence: TGCAGCGTTTCCCAGGGCCAAGAGACCCAGTACTTC. Translating it yields CSVSQGQETQYF. The chain has TRBV29-1 and TRBJ2-5; tentatively, D is TRBD1 (5 bases). Germline loops: CDR1 SQVTM, CDR2 ANQGSEA. The CDR3 has 12 residues. V was shortened by 5 bases and J by 1 base, with 8 bases between the two germline ends.

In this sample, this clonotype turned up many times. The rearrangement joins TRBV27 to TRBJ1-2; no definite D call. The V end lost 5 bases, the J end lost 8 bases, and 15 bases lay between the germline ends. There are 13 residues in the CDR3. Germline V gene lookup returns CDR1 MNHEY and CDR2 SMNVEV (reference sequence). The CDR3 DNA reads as TGTGCCAGCAGTGAGCAGGCCCACGTCGGCTACACCTTC. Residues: CASSEQAHVGYTF.

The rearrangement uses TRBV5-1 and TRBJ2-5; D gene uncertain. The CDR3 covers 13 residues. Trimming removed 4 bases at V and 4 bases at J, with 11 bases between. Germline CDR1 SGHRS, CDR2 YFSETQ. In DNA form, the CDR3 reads TGCGCCAGCAGCGCCTCCACCGGAGAGACCCAGTACTTC. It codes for CASSASTGETQYF.

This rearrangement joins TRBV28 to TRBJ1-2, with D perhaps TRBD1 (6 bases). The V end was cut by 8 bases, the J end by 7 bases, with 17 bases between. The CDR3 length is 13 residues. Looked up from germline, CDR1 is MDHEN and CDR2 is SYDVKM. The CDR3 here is CASGPGGTGGYTF. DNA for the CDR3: TGTGCCAGCGGTCCGGGGGGCACTGGTGGCTACACCTTC.

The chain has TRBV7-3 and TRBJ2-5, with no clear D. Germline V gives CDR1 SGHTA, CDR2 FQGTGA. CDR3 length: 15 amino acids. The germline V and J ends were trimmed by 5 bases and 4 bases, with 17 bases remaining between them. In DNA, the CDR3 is TGTGCCAGCAGCCCCGGGCGAGCCGCCGGAGAGACCCAGTACTTC. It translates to CASSPGRAAGETQYF.

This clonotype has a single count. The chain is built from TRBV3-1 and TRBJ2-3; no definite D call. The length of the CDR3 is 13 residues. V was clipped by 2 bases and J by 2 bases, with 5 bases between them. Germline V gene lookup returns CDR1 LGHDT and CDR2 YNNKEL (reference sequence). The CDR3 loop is CASSQPVTDTQYF. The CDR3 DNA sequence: TGTGCCAGCAGCCAACCGGTCACAGATACGCAGTATTTT.

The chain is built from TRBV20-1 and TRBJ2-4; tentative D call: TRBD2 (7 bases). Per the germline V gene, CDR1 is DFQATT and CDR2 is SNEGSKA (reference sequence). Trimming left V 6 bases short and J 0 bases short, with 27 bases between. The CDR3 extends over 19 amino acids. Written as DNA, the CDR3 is TGCAGTGCCCCAGATGTTGGGGGGGCTGATGGATTAGCCAAAAACATTCAGTACTTC. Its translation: CSAPDVGGADGLAKNIQYF.

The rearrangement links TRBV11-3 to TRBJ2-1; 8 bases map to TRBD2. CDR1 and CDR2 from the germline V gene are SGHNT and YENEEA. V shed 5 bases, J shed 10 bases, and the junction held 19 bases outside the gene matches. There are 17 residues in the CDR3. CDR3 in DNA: TGTGCCAGCAGCCCGGGGGGAGCGGGGGCCCTGCTCAAGGAGCAGTTCTTC. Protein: CASSPGGAGALLKEQFF.

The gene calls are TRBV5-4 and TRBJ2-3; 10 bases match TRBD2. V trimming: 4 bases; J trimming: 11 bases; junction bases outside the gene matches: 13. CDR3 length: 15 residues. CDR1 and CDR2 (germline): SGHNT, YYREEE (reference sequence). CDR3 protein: CASSQEREGLGRQYF. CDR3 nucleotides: TGTGCCAGCAGCCAGGAGCGGGAGGGCCTCGGTCGGCAGTATTTT.

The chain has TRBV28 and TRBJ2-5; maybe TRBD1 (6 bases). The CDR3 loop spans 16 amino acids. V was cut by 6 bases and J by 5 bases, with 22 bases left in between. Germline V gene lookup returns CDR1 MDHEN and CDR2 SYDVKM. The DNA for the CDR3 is TGTGCCAGCAGCCCTGGATCCAGGGGCTCGGGGGAGACCCAGTACTTC. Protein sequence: CASSPGSRGSGETQYF.

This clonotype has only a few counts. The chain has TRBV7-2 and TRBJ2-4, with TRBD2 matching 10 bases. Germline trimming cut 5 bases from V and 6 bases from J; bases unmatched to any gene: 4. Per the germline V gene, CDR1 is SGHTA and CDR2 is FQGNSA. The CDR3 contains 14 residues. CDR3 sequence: CASSPWTSGNIQYF. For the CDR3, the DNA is TGTGCCAGCAGCCCCTGGACTAGCGGAAACATTCAGTACTTC.

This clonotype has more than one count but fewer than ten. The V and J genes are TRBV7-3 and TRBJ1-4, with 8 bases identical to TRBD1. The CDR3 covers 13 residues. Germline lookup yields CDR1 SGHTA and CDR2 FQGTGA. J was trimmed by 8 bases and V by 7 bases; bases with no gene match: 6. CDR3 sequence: CASIRTGKEKLFF. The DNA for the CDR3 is TGTGCCAGCATCCGGACAGGGAAAGAAAAACTGTTTTTT.